This T cell receptor (beta chain) was identified in a study of cytomegalovirus exposure and HLA in healthy donors. Regarding the study as a whole: With further analysis later on, most CMV-associated TCR beta chains appeared HLA-restricted.

The PCR had 60 Vbeta and 13 Jbeta primers. TCRdb's copy holds only in-frame clones and misses some; the assay was immunoSEQ multiplex PCR. The table has 200,000 to 250,000 clones, roughly 82% seen once. Worth noting for this clone: What it recognizes is unknown.

The TCR was taken from a woman between 40 and 55 years old in good health and CMV-seropositive. Material for sequencing was PBMCs.

The CDR3 is CASSLSGGEPYEQYF. The DNA for the CDR3 is TGTGCCAGCAGCTTAAGTGGGGGGGAACCTTACGAGCAGTACTTC. The chain joins TRBV7-3 to TRBJ2-7; 7 bases are a match to TRBD2. The CDR3 runs 15 residues. V trimming: 1 base; J trimming: 4 bases; junction bases outside the gene matches: 7. Germline-derived CDR1 and CDR2 are SGHTA and FQGTGA.